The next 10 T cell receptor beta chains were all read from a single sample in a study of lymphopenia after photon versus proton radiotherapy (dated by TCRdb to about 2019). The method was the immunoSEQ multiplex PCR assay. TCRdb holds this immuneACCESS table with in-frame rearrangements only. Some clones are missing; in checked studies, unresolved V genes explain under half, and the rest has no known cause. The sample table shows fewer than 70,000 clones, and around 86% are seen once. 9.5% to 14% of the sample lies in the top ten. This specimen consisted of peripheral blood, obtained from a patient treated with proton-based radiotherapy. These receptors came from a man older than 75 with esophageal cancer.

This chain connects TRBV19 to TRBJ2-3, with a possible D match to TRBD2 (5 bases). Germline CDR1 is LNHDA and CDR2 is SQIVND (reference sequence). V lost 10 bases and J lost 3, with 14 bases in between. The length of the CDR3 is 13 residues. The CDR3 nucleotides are TGTGCCACCGGGGTAACGGGTACAGATACGCAGTATTTT. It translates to CATGVTGTDTQYF.

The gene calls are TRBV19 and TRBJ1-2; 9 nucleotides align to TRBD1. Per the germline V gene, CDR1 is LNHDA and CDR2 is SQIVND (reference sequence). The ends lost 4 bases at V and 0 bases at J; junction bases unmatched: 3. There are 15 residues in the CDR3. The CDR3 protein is CASSRDRASNYGYTF. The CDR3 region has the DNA TGTGCCAGTAGTAGGGACAGGGCTTCTAACTATGGCTACACCTTC.

Written as DNA, the CDR3 is TGTGCCAGCAGCTCGATGCTAGCTGTGAATGAGCAGTTCTTC. Translated, it gives CASSSMLAVNEQFF. V and J are TRBV7-8 and TRBJ2-1; tentative D call: TRBD2 (5 bases). The CDR3 sequence is 14 residues long. Germline CDR1 reads SGHVS; CDR2 reads FQNEAQ. Trimming took 4 bases from V and 7 from J, leaving 14 bases between them. Looking up the rest from reference TRBV7-8 and TRBJ2-1 gives the full variable domain: GAGVSQSPRYKVAKRGQDVALRCDPISGHVSLFWYQQALGQGPEFLTYFQNEAQLDKSGLPSDRFFAERPEGSVSTLKIQRTQQEDSAVYLCASSSMLAVNEQFFGPGTRLTVL.

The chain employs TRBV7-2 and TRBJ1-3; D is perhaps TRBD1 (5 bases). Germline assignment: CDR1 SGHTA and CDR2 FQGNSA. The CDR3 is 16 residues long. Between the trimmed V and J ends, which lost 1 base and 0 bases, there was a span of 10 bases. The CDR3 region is CASSLVGGDSGNTIYF. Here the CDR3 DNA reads TGTGCCAGCAGCTTAGTCGGGGGGGACTCTGGAAACACCATATATTTT.

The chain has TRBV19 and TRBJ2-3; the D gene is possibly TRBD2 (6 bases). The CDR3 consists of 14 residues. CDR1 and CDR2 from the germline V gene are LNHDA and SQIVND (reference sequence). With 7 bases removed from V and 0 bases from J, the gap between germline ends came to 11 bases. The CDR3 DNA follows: TGTGCCAGTATCCCCGGGACTAGCACAGATACGCAGTATTTT. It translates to CASIPGTSTDTQYF.

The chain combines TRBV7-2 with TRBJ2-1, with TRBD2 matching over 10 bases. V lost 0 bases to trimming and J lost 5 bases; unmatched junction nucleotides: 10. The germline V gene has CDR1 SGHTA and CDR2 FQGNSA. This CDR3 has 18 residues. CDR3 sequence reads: CASSLALGLAPKDNEQFF. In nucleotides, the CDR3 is TGTGCCAGCAGCTTAGCGTTGGGACTAGCGCCTAAAGACAATGAGCAGTTCTTC.

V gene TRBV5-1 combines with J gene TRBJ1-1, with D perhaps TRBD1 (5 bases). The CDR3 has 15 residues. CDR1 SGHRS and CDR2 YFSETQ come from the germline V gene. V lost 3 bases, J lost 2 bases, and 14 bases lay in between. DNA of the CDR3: TGCGCCAGCAGCTGGGGGTCGTACAGTAACACTGAAGCTTTCTTT. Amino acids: CASSWGSYSNTEAFF.

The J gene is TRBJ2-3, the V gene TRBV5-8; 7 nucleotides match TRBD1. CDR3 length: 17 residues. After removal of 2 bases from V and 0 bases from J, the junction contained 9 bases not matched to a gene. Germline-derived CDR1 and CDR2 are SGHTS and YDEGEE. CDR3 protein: CASSFGRTGLSTDTQYF. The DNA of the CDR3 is TGTGCCAGCAGCTTCGGACGGACAGGATTGAGCACAGATACGCAGTATTTT.

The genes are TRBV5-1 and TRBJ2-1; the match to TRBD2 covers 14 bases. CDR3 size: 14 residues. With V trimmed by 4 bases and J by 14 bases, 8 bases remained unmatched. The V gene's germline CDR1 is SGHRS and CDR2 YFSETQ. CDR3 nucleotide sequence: TGCGCCAGCAGCCTCGGGACTAGCGGGAGAGAAAAGTTCTTC. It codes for CASSLGTSGREKFF.

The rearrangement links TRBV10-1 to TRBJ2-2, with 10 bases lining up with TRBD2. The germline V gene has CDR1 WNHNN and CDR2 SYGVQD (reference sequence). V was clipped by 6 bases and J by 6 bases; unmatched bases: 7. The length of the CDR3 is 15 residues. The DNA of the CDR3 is TGCGCCAGCAGCCCTGGGACTAGCGATTCCGGGGAGCTGTTTTTT. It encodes CASSPGTSDSGELFF.